One sample yielded the 12 T cell receptor beta chains listed below, sequenced in a study of PD-L1 blockade in urothelial cancer. TCRdb's copy holds only in-frame clones and misses some; the assay was immunoSEQ multiplex PCR. The data show about 86,000 clones, with more than 70% seen just once and roughly an eighth held by the top ten. Time point indicated: pretreatment peripheral blood. This sample comprised PBMCs, obtained around atezolizumab (anti-PD-L1) treatment. These receptor sequences come from a man in his sixties with urothelial cancer.

The gene calls are TRBV7-2 and TRBJ2-3; D is unresolved. The CDR3 is made up of 14 amino acids. The germline gives CDR1 SGHTA, CDR2 FQGNSA. Trimming took 1 base from V and 2 from J, leaving 7 bases between them. CDR3 residues: CASSLVAFTDTQYF. The CDR3 nucleotides read TGTGCCAGCAGCTTAGTGGCTTTCACAGATACGCAGTATTTT.

The chain employs TRBV19 and TRBJ2-3; 8 bases agree with TRBD2. V was clipped by 3 bases and J by 1 base; unmatched bases: 9. CDR1 is LNHDA and CDR2 is SQIVND in the germline V gene (reference sequence). This CDR3 comprises 17 residues. The DNA for the CDR3 is TGTGCCAGTAGTATCGTCGATCGGCGGGGGGGCACAGATACGCAGTATTTT. It encodes CASSIVDRRGGTDTQYF.

The chain links TRBV11-2 to TRBJ2-2; 12 bases are shared with TRBD2. Germline CDR1 is SGHAT and CDR2 is FQNNGV. With V trimmed by 5 bases and J by 5 bases, 6 bases remained unmatched. The CDR3 has 16 amino acids. CDR3 protein: CASSPTSGGPTGELFF. For the CDR3, the DNA is TGTGCCAGCAGCCCCACTAGCGGGGGGCCAACCGGGGAGCTGTTTTTT.

V is TRBV2 and J is TRBJ1-6; TRBD1 might be the D (5 bases). Trimming pared 6 bases from V and 7 bases from J, leaving 19 bases between. There are 16 residues in the CDR3. The germline V gene has CDR1 SNHLY and CDR2 FYNNEI. CDR3 DNA: TGTGCCAGCAGGGCCCCTGGAGGGGTCGAAAATTCACCCCTCCACTTT. Translated: CASRAPGGVENSPLHF.

The J gene is TRBJ1-5, the V gene TRBV19; no clear D gene. With 3 bases removed from V and 0 bases from J, the gap between germline ends came to 15 bases. This CDR3 spans 17 amino acids. From germline, CDR1 is LNHDA and CDR2 SQIVND (reference sequence). The CDR3 is CASSIVAGSISNQPQHF. In nucleotides, the CDR3 is TGTGCCAGTAGTATTGTGGCAGGATCTATTAGCAATCAGCCCCAGCATTTT.

The genes are TRBV14 and TRBJ1-2; D is uncertain. The germline V gene has CDR1 SGHDN and CDR2 FVKESK. Trimming pared 0 bases from V and 4 bases from J, leaving 9 bases between. This CDR3 is 14 amino acids long. This CDR3 is CASSQDRTPYGYTF. The CDR3 nucleotides are TGTGCCAGCAGCCAAGACAGGACTCCCTATGGCTACACCTTC.

The chain uses TRBV5-5 and TRBJ2-3; D gene uncertain. Trimming removed 1 base from V and 3 bases from J, with 12 bases in between. The CDR3 totals 15 residues. Looked up from germline, CDR1 is SGHKS and CDR2 is YYEKEE (reference sequence). CDR3 in amino acids: CASSLPRPPTDTQYF. The CDR3 nucleotides read TGTGCCAGCAGCTTGCCTAGACCCCCGACAGATACGCAGTATTTT.

This chain connects TRBV9 to TRBJ2-7; no definite D call. The V and J ends lost 4 bases and 0 bases respectively, with 11 bases between them. The length of the CDR3 is 14 residues. Germline values: CDR1 SGDLS, CDR2 YYNGEE. CDR3 amino acids: CASSPGPVSYEQYF. CDR3 in DNA: TGTGCCAGCAGCCCCGGTCCGGTCTCCTACGAGCAGTACTTC.

V gene TRBV6-5 combines with J gene TRBJ2-7; perhaps TRBD1 as D (5 bases). Germline V gives CDR1 MNHEY, CDR2 SVGAGI. This CDR3 is 13 amino acids long. V lost 0 bases and J lost 6, with 9 bases in between. In DNA form, the CDR3 reads TGTGCCAGCAGTTACTCAGGGGTATCCGAGCAGTACTTC. It codes for CASSYSGVSEQYF.

This chain uses TRBV7-9 with TRBJ2-1; perhaps TRBD1 as D (6 bases). The CDR3 has 14 amino acids. Between the trimmed V and J ends, which lost 3 bases and 10 bases, there was a span of 16 bases. CDR1 and CDR2 from the germline V gene are SEHNR and FQNEAQ (reference sequence). The CDR3 bases are TGTGCCAGCAGCTTCCCCGGGCTGACAGGCGAGCAGTTCTTC. It specifies CASSFPGLTGEQFF.

In DNA form, the CDR3 reads TGTGCCAGCAGCACCCGGGACAGGGGGCGCGTTTATGGCTACACCTTC. Translation gives CASSTRDRGRVYGYTF. The chain recombines TRBV7-9 with TRBJ1-2; 12 bases match TRBD1. After removal of 5 bases from V and 5 bases from J, the junction contained 9 bases not matched to a gene. In germline, CDR1 is SEHNR, CDR2 FQNEAQ (reference sequence). The CDR3 consists of 16 residues.

The chain recombines TRBV4-1 with TRBJ2-3, with 9 bases fitting TRBD2. Trimming cost V 3 bases and J 2 bases; bases outside gene matches: 6. The length of the CDR3 is 16 residues. Per the germline V gene, CDR1 is MGHRA and CDR2 is YSYEKL. The CDR3 here is CASSHNSGSTTDTQYF. CDR3 nucleotide sequence: TGCGCCAGCAGCCACAATAGCGGGAGCACCACAGATACGCAGTATTTT.